This record looks at one TCR beta chain sequence and its context. What it binds is unknown. This specimen comes from a study of T cells in Graves' hyperthyroidism and ophthalmopathy. Researchers amplified the TCR beta CDR3 regions from RNA transcripts. Carried out on the TCR CDR3, a first-round RT-PCR used the HTBI primer set. One entry per CDR3 protein results from TCRdb running MiXCR on the multiplex PCR reads. This sample has about 560,000 distinct CDR3 sequences, with around 17% found just once. CDR3 size: 16 residues. Germline V gene data show CDR1 as LNHDA and CDR2 as SQIVND (reference sequence). Deletions cut 2 bases from V and 7 bases from J, with 18 bases between. Findings of the study overall: Blood also carried most thyroid clonotypes expanded above 0.001.

The sample taken for sequencing was blood. The TCR sequence derives from a woman aged 18-29 years with Graves' hyperthyroidism. This chain joins TRBV19 and TRBJ2-1; no clear D gene. This CDR3 is CASSISGPQAPNEQFF. The CDR3, as DNA: TGTGCCAGTAGTATAAGTGGACCCCAAGCCCCTAATGAGCAGTTCTTC. Variable domain in full (rest from reference TRBV19 and TRBJ2-1): DGGITQSPKYLFRKEGQNVTLSCEQNLNHDAMYWYRQDPGQGLRLIYYSQIVNDFQKGDIAEGYSVSREKKESFPLTVTSAQKNPTAFYLCASSISGPQAPNEQFFGPGTRLTVL.